This record concerns one T cell receptor beta chain sequence. Here immunoSEQ multiplex PCR was the method, and the copy in TCRdb shows in-frame clones only, minus some. The sample comprises roughly 390,000 clones, roughly nine tenths of which are singletons, and 3.5% rests with the top ten. These data originate in a study of Ad26.COV2.S vaccination and SARS-CoV-2 variants. The treatment denotes: some 20 received Ad26.COV2.S at low or high dose, single or two shots; 5 received placebo; per-sample allocation not given. Sample collection was performed on day 63 after the first vaccine or placebo injection. Looked up from germline, CDR1 is ENHRY and CDR2 is SYGVKD. V was shortened by 2 bases and J by 5 bases, with 16 bases between the two germline ends. The CDR3 sequence is 15 residues long.

This clonotype was obtained from a person aged 18-60 years who received the Ad26.COV2.S COVID-19 vaccine or a placebo. V and J are TRBV10-3 and TRBJ2-7; D may match TRBD1 or TRBD2 (5 bases each). The sample in question was peripheral blood, obtained in a trial of Ad26.COV2.S vaccine versus placebo. The CDR3 loop reads CAISEGGPGRDEQYF. The CDR3 coding sequence is TGTGCCATCAGTGAGGGAGGACCAGGGCGCGACGAGCAGTACTTC.